This T cell receptor (beta chain) is from a study of post-analysis software for immune sequencing data. Whole-study findings and limits: F-measure co-clustering was strong for batch-matched samples. Diversity measured as normalized Chao1 was significantly lower in multiple sclerosis patients than in controls. TRBV5-6, TRBV5-1 and TRBV20-1 belonged to a set of a few TRBV segments that were more frequent in patients than controls.

From germline, CDR1 is SGHTA and CDR2 FQGNSA. Trimming cost V 5 bases and J 4 bases; bases outside gene matches: 8. The CDR3 length is 15 residues. This clonotype came up a few times. Its antigen is currently unknown. cDNA libraries of TCR beta carried unique molecular identifiers. When roughly 0.85 to 11 million T cells were used, they gave some 540,000 cDNA molecules. TCRdb redid the calling of the PCR reads with MiXCR, one entry per CDR3 protein. The table lists 350,000 to 450,000 distinct CDR3 sequences, 39% of them singletons. This chain links TRBV7-2 with TRBJ2-1, with 7 bases that match TRBD2. The TCR originated in a girl aged 2 to 9 with multiple sclerosis. The sample was blood. The CDR3 coding sequence is TGTGCCAGCAGCACTAGTGGGGGGGGGTACAATGAGCAGTTCTTC. Residues: CASSTSGGGYNEQFF. The variable domain in full, with the rest retrieved from reference TRBV7-2 and TRBJ2-1, is GAGVSQSPSNKVTEKGKDVELRCDPISGHTALYWYRQSLGQGLEFLIYFQGNSAPDKSGLPSDRFSAERTGGSVSTLTIQRTQQEDSAVYLCASSTSGGGYNEQFFGPGTRLTVL.